A single sample is the source of the 9 T cell receptor beta chains below, sequenced in a study of blood T cell repertoires in COVID-19. The protocol was immunoSEQ multiplex PCR, while the TCRdb copy is restricted to in-frame clones and leaves out a portion. The sample consists of approximately 180,000 clones, about nine tenths of them appearing once. Sequencing input: peripheral blood. Source of these receptors: a man in his fifties with acute or convalescent COVID-19.

This sequence joins TRBV11-1 and TRBJ2-5; no firm D call. CDR1 SGHAT and CDR2 FQDESV come from the germline V gene (reference sequence). Trimming took off 5 bases at V and 1 base at J, with 14 bases between the two ends. The CDR3 has 15 amino acids. The CDR3 region is CASSPLINGQETQYF. As DNA, the CDR3 is TGTGCCAGCAGCCCGCTTATTAACGGCCAAGAGACCCAGTACTTC.

This rearrangement joins TRBV27 to TRBJ1-6; D unclear. This CDR3 contains 15 residues. Germline values: CDR1 MNHEY, CDR2 SMNVEV (reference sequence). Trimming left V 5 bases short and J 4 bases short, with 12 bases between. CDR3 coding DNA: TGTGCCAGCAGTCTGAGACAAAATTATAATTCACCCCTCCACTTT. It specifies CASSLRQNYNSPLHF.

This clone is a singleton in its sample. The V call is TRBV24-1, the J call TRBJ2-3; 7 bases match TRBD2. There are 15 residues in the CDR3. The germline CDR1 and CDR2 sequences are KGHDR and SFDVKD. J lost 1 base, V lost 4 bases, and 4 bases had no gene match. This CDR3 is CATSDRSGGTDTQYF. Here the CDR3 DNA reads TGTGCCACCAGTGACCGAAGCGGGGGCACAGATACGCAGTATTTT.

The rearrangement links TRBV18 to TRBJ2-7; 11 bases align to TRBD2. The V and J ends lost 1 base and 4 bases, in that order; junction bases with no gene match: 12. Per the germline V gene, CDR1 is KGHSH and CDR2 is LQKENI. The CDR3 covers 18 residues. CDR3 region: CASSPRRMASGRRYEQYF. The CDR3, as DNA: TGTGCCAGCTCACCACGGCGAATGGCTAGCGGGAGGAGGTACGAGCAGTACTTC.

The V call is TRBV24-1, the J call TRBJ2-1, with 10 bases aligning to TRBD2. The CDR3 is 15 residues long. The ends lost 7 bases at V and 3 bases at J; junction bases unmatched: 5. Germline V gene sequence: CDR1 KGHDR, CDR2 SFDVKD. CDR3 residues: CATRASGSFYNEQFF. In nucleotides, the CDR3 is TGTGCCACCAGGGCTAGCGGGAGCTTCTACAATGAGCAGTTCTTC.

The CDR3 nucleotides are TGTGCCAGCAGTGAAGAGGGGAAATACGAGACCCAGTACTTC. As protein: CASSEEGKYETQYF. The chain links TRBV6-1 to TRBJ2-5; D is perhaps TRBD1 (5 bases). Trimming took 1 base from V and 5 from J, leaving 11 bases between them. Germline V gene sequence: CDR1 MNHNS, CDR2 SASEGT. The CDR3 is 14 residues long.

This chain links TRBV3-1 (or the pseudogene TRBV3-2) with TRBJ2-1; D not certain. This CDR3 has 12 amino acids. V was trimmed by 3 bases and J by 5 bases, leaving 5 bases between them. The germline V gene has CDR1 LGHDT and CDR2 YNNKEL (reference sequence). The CDR3 loop reads CASSHLDNEQFF. CDR3 nucleotide sequence: TGTGCCAGCAGCCACCTAGACAATGAGCAGTTCTTC.

The CDR3: CATTSGTGGFSSYEQYF. The CDR3 DNA is TGTGCCACCACCTCCGGGACAGGGGGTTTCAGCTCCTACGAGCAGTACTTC. This chain connects TRBV7-8 to TRBJ2-7; 11 bases are shared with TRBD1. Looked up from germline, CDR1 is SGHVS and CDR2 is FQNEAQ. The CDR3 runs to 17 residues. The ends lost 10 bases at V and 0 bases at J; junction bases unmatched: 14.

CDR3 nucleotides: TGTGCCAGCAGTGAATCGAGAGGTCCCTCGGACACCATATATTTT. Translating gives CASSESRGPSDTIYF. This chain uses TRBV25-1 with TRBJ1-3, with D unclear. Germline V CDR1 and CDR2: MGHDK, SYGVNS. The CDR3 is 15 residues long. Trimming cost V 1 base and J 8 bases, with 15 bases left between them. The full variable domain, completed using reference TRBV25-1 and TRBJ1-3, is EADIYQTPRYLVIGTGKKITLECSQTMGHDKMYWYQQDPGMELHLIHYSYGVNSTEKGDLSSESTVSRIRTEHFPLTLESARPSHTSQYLCASSESRGPSDTIYFGEGSWLTVV.